This T cell receptor (beta chain) derives from a study of tumor-infiltrating lymphocytes in primary liver carcinoma. From 500 ng of total RNA, TCR beta-specific cDNA was reverse-transcribed using a constant-region primer. Slightly modified ARM-PCR served as the procedure for the TCR beta libraries. These libraries came from three rounds of nested multiplex PCR. For approximately 11 cycles apiece, the opening two PCR rounds ran with TRBV1-TRBV30 forward primers and a C-beta reverse primer. In TCRdb, the multiplex PCR reads were re-called with MiXCR into one record per CDR3 protein. The sample has about 64,000 distinct CDR3 sequences, roughly two thirds seen once. The CDR3 consists of 17 residues. From germline, CDR1 is SGHDN and CDR2 FVKESK. V lost 0 bases to trimming and J lost 6 bases, with 21 bases between them. RNA and DNA were co-extracted from about 20-30 mg of unsorted bulk tissue.

The chain has TRBV14 and TRBJ2-7; tentative D call: TRBD2 (6 bases). This receptor was identified in a man aged 35-49 years with primary liver carcinoma and hepatitis B virus infection. Material for sequencing was liver tumor tissue from sampling region 4. Described subset: tumor region T4, right-lateral pole. The CDR3, as DNA: TGTGCCAGCAGCCAAGATATATGGCAGGGAGGTCCGGGCGAGCAGTACTTC. This sequence encodes CASSQDIWQGGPGEQYF.